The clone carrying this TCR beta chain was seen a single time. This sample is part of a study of T cell responses to AZD1222 COVID-19 vaccine. Measured with immunoSEQ multiplex PCR; TCRdb has only the in-frame clones, and not every one. The repertoire has 140,000 to 150,000 clones, about 90% of them found once; the top ten carry approximately 3%. The germline V gene encodes CDR1 SGDLS and CDR2 YYNGEE. Deletions cut 4 bases from V and 2 bases from J, with 16 bases between. The CDR3 runs to 15 residues. V usage is TRBV9 and J usage is TRBJ2-7; maybe TRBD2 (6 bases). This clonotype was obtained from an adult in good health. Sequenced material: peripheral blood, taken on day 0 of MenACWY control vaccination. The CDR3 spells CASSLGTAPTYEQYF. DNA for the CDR3: TGTGCCAGCAGCCTCGGGACTGCCCCTACCTACGAGCAGTACTTC.